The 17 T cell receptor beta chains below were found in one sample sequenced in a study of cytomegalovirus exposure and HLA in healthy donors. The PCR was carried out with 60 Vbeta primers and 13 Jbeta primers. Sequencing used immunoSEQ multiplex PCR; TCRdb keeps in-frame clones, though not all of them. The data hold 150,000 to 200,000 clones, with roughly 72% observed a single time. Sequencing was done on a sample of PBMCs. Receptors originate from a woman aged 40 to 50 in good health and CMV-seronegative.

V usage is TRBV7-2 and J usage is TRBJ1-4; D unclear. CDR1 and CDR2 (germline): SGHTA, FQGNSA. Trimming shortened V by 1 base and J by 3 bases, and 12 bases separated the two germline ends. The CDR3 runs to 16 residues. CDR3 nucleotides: TGTGCCAGCAGCTTAGGCGATCAGGCCTCTAATGAAAAACTGTTTTTT. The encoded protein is CASSLGDQASNEKLFF.

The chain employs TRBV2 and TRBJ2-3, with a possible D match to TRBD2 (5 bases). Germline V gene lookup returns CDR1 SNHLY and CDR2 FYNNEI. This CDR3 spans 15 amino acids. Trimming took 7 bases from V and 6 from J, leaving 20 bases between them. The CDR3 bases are TGTGCCAGCACCACGTCGGAGCTCCCTAGCGATACGCAGTATTTT. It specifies CASTTSELPSDTQYF.

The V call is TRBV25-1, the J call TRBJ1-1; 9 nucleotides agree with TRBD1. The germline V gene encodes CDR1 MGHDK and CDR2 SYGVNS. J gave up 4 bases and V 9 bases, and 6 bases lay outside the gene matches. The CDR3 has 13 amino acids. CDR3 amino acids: CARGTGWSTEAFF. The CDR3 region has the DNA TGTGCCAGAGGGACAGGGTGGAGCACTGAAGCTTTCTTT.

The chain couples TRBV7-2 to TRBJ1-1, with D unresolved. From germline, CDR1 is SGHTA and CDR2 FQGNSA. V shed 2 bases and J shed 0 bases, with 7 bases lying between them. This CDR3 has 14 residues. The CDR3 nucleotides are TGTGCCAGCAGCTTACGGGTCATGAACACTGAAGCTTTCTTT. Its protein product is CASSLRVMNTEAFF.

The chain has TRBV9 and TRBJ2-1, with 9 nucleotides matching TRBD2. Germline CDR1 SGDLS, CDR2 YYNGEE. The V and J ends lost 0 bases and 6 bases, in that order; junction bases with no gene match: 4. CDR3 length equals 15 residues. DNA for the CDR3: TGTGCCAGCAGCGTAGCTGCTAGCGGGATCAATGAGCAGTTCTTC. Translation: CASSVAASGINEQFF.

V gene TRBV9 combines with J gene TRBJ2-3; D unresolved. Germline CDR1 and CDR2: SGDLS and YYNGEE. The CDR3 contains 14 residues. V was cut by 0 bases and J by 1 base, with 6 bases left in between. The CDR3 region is CASSVAAGTDTQYF. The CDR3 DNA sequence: TGTGCCAGCAGCGTAGCCGCGGGCACAGATACGCAGTATTTT.

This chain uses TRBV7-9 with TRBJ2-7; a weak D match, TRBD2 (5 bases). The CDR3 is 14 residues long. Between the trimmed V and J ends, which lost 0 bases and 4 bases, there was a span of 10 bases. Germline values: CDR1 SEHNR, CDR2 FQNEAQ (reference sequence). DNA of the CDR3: TGTGCCAGCAGCTTAGCGCTCACGGGATACGAGCAGTACTTC. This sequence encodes CASSLALTGYEQYF.

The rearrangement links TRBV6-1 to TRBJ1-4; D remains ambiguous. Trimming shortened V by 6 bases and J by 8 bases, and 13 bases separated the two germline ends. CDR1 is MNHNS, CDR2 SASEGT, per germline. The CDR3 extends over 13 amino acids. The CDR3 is CASRTILIEKLFF. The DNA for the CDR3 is TGTGCCAGCAGGACAATTCTAATAGAAAAACTGTTTTTT.

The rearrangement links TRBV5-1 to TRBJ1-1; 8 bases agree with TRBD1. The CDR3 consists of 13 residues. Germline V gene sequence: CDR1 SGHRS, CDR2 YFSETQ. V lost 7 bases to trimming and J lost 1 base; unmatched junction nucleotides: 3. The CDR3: CASGQGGNTEAFF. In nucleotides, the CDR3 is TGCGCCAGCGGACAGGGCGGGAACACTGAAGCTTTCTTT.

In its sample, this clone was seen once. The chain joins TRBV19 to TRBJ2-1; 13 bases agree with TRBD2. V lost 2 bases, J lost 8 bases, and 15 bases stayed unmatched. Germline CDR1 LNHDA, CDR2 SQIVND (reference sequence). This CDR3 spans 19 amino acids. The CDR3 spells CASSIRRGLAGTLMDEQFF. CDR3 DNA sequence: TGTGCCAGTAGTATAAGGAGGGGACTAGCGGGGACCCTAATGGATGAGCAGTTCTTC.

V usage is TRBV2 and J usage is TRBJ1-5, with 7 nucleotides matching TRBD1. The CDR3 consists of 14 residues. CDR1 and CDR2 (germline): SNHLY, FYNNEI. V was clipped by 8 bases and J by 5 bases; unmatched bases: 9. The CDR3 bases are TGTGCCAGCGCCGACAGGGTCGGCGATCAGCCCCAGCATTTT. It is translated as CASADRVGDQPQHF.

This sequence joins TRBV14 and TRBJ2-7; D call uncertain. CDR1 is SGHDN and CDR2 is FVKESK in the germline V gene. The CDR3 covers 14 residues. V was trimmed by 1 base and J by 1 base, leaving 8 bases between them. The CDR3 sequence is CASSQGPQSYEQYF. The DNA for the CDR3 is TGTGCCAGCAGCCAAGGTCCCCAGTCCTACGAGCAGTACTTC.

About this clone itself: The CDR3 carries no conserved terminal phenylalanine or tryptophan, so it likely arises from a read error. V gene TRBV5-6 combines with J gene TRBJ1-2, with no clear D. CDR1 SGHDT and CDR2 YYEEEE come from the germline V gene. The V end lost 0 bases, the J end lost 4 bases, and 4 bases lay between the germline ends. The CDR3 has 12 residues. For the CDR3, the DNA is TGTGCCAGCAGCTTGGACAGCTATGGCTACACCCTC. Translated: CASSLDSYGYTL.

The CDR3 region has the DNA TGTGCCAGCAGCTTAGCGGGGGGGGGCACTGAAGCTTTCTTT. This sequence encodes CASSLAGGGTEAFF. V is TRBV7-9 and J is TRBJ1-1; D perhaps matches TRBD1 (5 bases). The CDR3 spans 14 residues. V was pared by 0 bases and J by 4 bases, with 9 bases between. From germline, CDR1 is SEHNR and CDR2 FQNEAQ (reference sequence).

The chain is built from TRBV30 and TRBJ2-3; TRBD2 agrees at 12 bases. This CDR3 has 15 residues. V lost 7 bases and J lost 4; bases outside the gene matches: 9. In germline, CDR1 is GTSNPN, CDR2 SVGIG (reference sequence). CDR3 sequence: CASLAGGLIADTQYF. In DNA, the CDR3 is TGTGCCTCTCTAGCGGGAGGGTTAATAGCAGATACGCAGTATTTT.

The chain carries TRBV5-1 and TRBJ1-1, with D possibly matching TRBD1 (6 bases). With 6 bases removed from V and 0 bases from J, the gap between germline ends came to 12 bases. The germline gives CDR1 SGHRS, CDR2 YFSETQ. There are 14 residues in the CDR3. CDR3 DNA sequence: TGCGCCAGCAACAGGGACGACATGAACACTGAAGCTTTCTTT. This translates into CASNRDDMNTEAFF.

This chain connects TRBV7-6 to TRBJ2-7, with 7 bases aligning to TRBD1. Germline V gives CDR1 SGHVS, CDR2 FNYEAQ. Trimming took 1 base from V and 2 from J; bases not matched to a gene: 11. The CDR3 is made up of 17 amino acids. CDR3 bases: TGTGCCAGCAGCTTAGTGCACCCAGGGGGTGCAACCTACGAGCAGTACTTC. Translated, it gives CASSLVHPGGATYEQYF.